Following are 27 T cell receptor beta chains from one sample sequenced in a study of beta chain features in type 1 diabetes. Expressed TCRB transcripts were sequenced after all isolated RNA was converted to cDNA. The protocol was immunoSEQ multiplex PCR, while the TCRdb copy is restricted to in-frame clones and leaves out a portion. The sample shows about 340,000 clones, less than 9.5% of them seen only once. The sample consisted of central memory CD4+ T cells from blood. All receptors derive from a woman aged 18-30 years in good health.

This chain joins TRBV5-4 and TRBJ2-7; possibly TRBD2 for D (7 bases). In germline, CDR1 is SGHNT, CDR2 YYREEE (reference sequence). Trimming took 6 bases from V and 6 from J, leaving 16 bases between them. This CDR3 has 13 residues. The CDR3 DNA follows: TGTGCCAGCACCCTGGGGGGGGCAGGCGAGCAGTACTTC. Its translation is CASTLGGAGEQYF.

This clone was counted ten times or more. The chain joins TRBV27 to TRBJ1-2, with a possible D match to TRBD1 (6 bases). The CDR3 contains 15 residues. Germline V gene data show CDR1 as MNHEY and CDR2 as SMNVEV (reference sequence). V was clipped by 10 bases and J by 0 bases, with 18 bases between them. CDR3 in amino acids: CATAVPGHPNYGYTF. CDR3 nucleotides: TGTGCCACAGCGGTTCCGGGACACCCTAACTATGGCTACACCTTC.

This clone was detected a few times. The chain combines TRBV11-2 with TRBJ1-2; D not certain. This CDR3 has 12 amino acids. Trimming removed 5 bases at V and 8 bases at J, with 12 bases between. The germline V gene has CDR1 SGHAT and CDR2 FQNNGV. CDR3 loop: CASSLLGSGYTF. The CDR3 DNA follows: TGTGCCAGCAGCCTTTTGGGGTCGGGCTACACCTTC.

The rearrangement uses TRBV5-4 and TRBJ2-1; D call uncertain. V lost 0 bases to trimming and J lost 4 bases, with 11 bases between them. This CDR3 region has 15 residues. The germline V gene encodes CDR1 SGHNT and CDR2 YYREEE (reference sequence). As DNA, the CDR3 is TGTGCCAGCAGCTTGGACACTACGCCTTACAATGAGCAGTTCTTC. Protein: CASSLDTTPYNEQFF.

This clone showed up just a few times. V usage is TRBV15 and J usage is TRBJ1-3; the match to TRBD1 covers 8 bases. CDR1 is LNHNV, CDR2 YYDKDF, per germline (reference sequence). J was trimmed by 1 base and V by 5 bases; bases with no gene match: 7. There are 16 residues in the CDR3. The CDR3, as DNA: TGTGCCACCAGCCGGAGGAACAGGGGGTCTGGAAACACCATATATTTT. It translates to CATSRRNRGSGNTIYF.

This clone came up a few times. The chain carries TRBV28 and TRBJ2-1, with TRBD1 matching 10 bases. V was pared by 6 bases and J by 7 bases, with 12 bases of the junction left unmatched. The CDR3 loop spans 16 amino acids. CDR1 is MDHEN, CDR2 SYDVKM, per germline. The chain's CDR3 is CASRPTLGQGGNEQFF. Written as DNA, the CDR3 is TGTGCCAGCAGACCGACCCTTGGACAGGGGGGGAATGAGCAGTTCTTC.

This clone was detected only a few times. The chain joins TRBV6-1 to TRBJ2-7, with D perhaps matching TRBD2 (5 bases). There are 14 residues in the CDR3. Germline CDR1 MNHNS, CDR2 SASEGT. Trimming stripped 1 base from V and 3 bases from J, with 10 bases between. In DNA form, the CDR3 reads TGTGCCAGCAGTGAAGTTCCTAGCTTCTACGAGCAGTACTTC. The encoded protein is CASSEVPSFYEQYF.

This clone was recorded a few times. The gene calls are TRBV5-5 and TRBJ2-7, with D uncertain. V dropped 0 bases and J dropped 0 bases, with 7 bases sitting between them. Looked up from germline, CDR1 is SGHKS and CDR2 is YYEKEE (reference sequence). There are 14 residues in the CDR3. CDR3 amino acids: CASSLDHNSYEQYF. The CDR3 nucleotides are TGTGCCAGCAGCTTGGACCACAACTCCTACGAGCAGTACTTC.

This clone was observed a handful of times. The chain carries TRBV6-4 and TRBJ2-1; D is possibly TRBD1 (6 bases). Per the germline V gene, CDR1 is MRHNA and CDR2 is SNTAGT. This CDR3 comprises 13 residues. V shed 8 bases and J shed 9 bases, with 17 bases lying between them. This CDR3 reads CASSGTPRSEQFF. The DNA for the CDR3 is TGTGCCAGCTCCGGGACACCCCGATCTGAGCAGTTCTTC.

CDR3 bases: TGTGCCAGCATTGGGACCCATCAGCCCCAGCATTTT. Translating it yields CASIGTHQPQHF. The chain recombines TRBV28 with TRBJ1-5; possible D gene TRBD1, 5 bases. CDR1 is MDHEN and CDR2 is SYDVKM in the germline V gene. V lost 7 bases and J 5 bases, leaving 9 bases between the germline ends. This CDR3 is 12 amino acids long.

This clone was detected only a few times. The chain carries TRBV28 and TRBJ1-1; 7 nucleotides align to TRBD1. Trimming removed 6 bases from V and 0 bases from J; junction bases left unmatched: 4. The CDR3 is 14 residues long. Germline CDR1 MDHEN, CDR2 SYDVKM. The chain's CDR3 is CASRPGTVNTEAFF. Written as DNA, the CDR3 is TGTGCCAGCAGACCCGGGACAGTGAACACTGAAGCTTTCTTT.

This clone was seen more than once but under ten times. The chain carries TRBV2 and TRBJ1-2; D ambiguous. Deletions cut 4 bases from V and 4 bases from J, with 4 bases between. This CDR3 contains 11 residues. In germline, CDR1 is SNHLY, CDR2 FYNNEI. CDR3 bases: TGTGCCAGCAGTGTAGGCTATGGCTACACCTTC. It codes for CASSVGYGYTF.

This clone turned up a few times. The J gene is TRBJ2-3, the V gene TRBV5-4; 9 nucleotides line up with TRBD2. V lost 5 bases and J lost 7; bases outside the gene matches: 17. Germline V gives CDR1 SGHNT, CDR2 YYREEE (reference sequence). The CDR3 is 17 amino acids. The CDR3: CASSTAKGGRAVNTQYF. The DNA of the CDR3 is TGTGCCAGCAGTACGGCGAAGGGCGGGAGGGCCGTAAATACGCAGTATTTT.

A few counts support this clone. This rearrangement joins TRBV15 to TRBJ2-7; TRBD1 agrees at 7 bases. Germline-derived CDR1 and CDR2 are LNHNV and YYDKDF (reference sequence). The ends lost 5 bases at V and 5 bases at J; junction bases unmatched: 3. This CDR3 is 12 amino acids long. Here the CDR3 DNA reads TGTGCCACCAGCCCGCAGGGGGACGAGCAGTACTTC. It specifies CATSPQGDEQYF.

This clone has just a few counts. This sequence joins TRBV9 and TRBJ1-1; no definite D call. Per the germline V gene, CDR1 is SGDLS and CDR2 is YYNGEE. The CDR3 sequence is 13 residues long. V shed 4 bases and J shed 2 bases, with 9 bases lying between them. CDR3: CASSLTENTEAFF. CDR3 nucleotide sequence: TGTGCCAGCAGCCTAACAGAAAACACTGAAGCTTTCTTT.

This clone was seen only a few times. V usage is TRBV5-1 and J usage is TRBJ2-3; TRBD2 matches at 9 bases. CDR1 and CDR2 (germline): SGHRS, YFSETQ. V lost 0 bases, J lost 6 bases, and 8 bases stayed unmatched. The CDR3 runs to 16 residues. For the CDR3, the DNA is TGCGCCAGCAGCTTGGATGGGCGGGAGGGAATGGATACGCAGTATTTT. It codes for CASSLDGREGMDTQYF.

V and J are TRBV27 and TRBJ1-2, with D perhaps matching TRBD1 (5 bases). CDR1 and CDR2 (germline): MNHEY, SMNVEV (reference sequence). CDR3 length equals 18 residues. V was clipped by 0 bases and J by 4 bases, with 21 bases between them. CDR3 loop: CASSLSSRTNRLSYGYTF. The CDR3 DNA is TGTGCCAGCAGTTTATCTTCCCGAACTAACAGGTTGAGCTATGGCTACACCTTC.

This clone was counted ten times or more. The chain recombines TRBV6-5 with TRBJ1-1, with D unclear. The V and J ends lost 0 bases and 2 bases respectively, with 13 bases between them. CDR1 and CDR2 (germline): MNHEY, SVGAGI. This CDR3 has 16 residues. The CDR3 reads CASSYSSSGKNTEAFF. CDR3 nucleotides: TGTGCCAGCAGTTACTCCTCCAGCGGAAAAAACACTGAAGCTTTCTTT.

This clone has at least ten counts. The rearrangement uses TRBV19 and TRBJ2-3; the D gene is possibly TRBD2 (6 bases). The V end lost 5 bases, the J end lost 3 bases, and 12 bases lay between the germline ends. The CDR3 runs to 14 residues. Germline CDR1 is LNHDA and CDR2 is SQIVND (reference sequence). The CDR3, as DNA: TGTGCCAGTAGTGAGGACGGGAGTACAGATACGCAGTATTTT. It yields the protein CASSEDGSTDTQYF.

This clone occurred a few times. J is TRBJ2-2 and V is TRBV5-1; TRBD1 agrees at 7 bases. This CDR3 spans 19 amino acids. CDR1 and CDR2 from the germline V gene are SGHRS and YFSETQ. V was clipped by 3 bases and J by 1 base; unmatched bases: 15. The CDR3: CASSSPSHRDRKNTGELFF. DNA of the CDR3: TGCGCCAGCAGCTCGCCAAGTCACCGGGACAGAAAGAACACCGGGGAGCTGTTTTTT.

In this sample, this clone turned up a few times. This same CDR3 is encoded by further DNA sequences in the sample. The chain is built from TRBV29-1 and TRBJ2-3, with TRBD1 matching 8 bases. J gave up 3 bases and V 3 bases, and 2 bases lay outside the gene matches. The CDR3 has 13 amino acids. Germline CDR1 reads SQVTM; CDR2 reads ANQGSEA. The DNA of the CDR3 is TGCAGCGTTGACACAGGGGGAACAGATACGCAGTATTTT. Translation gives CSVDTGGTDTQYF.

The V call is TRBV7-3, the J call TRBJ2-6; D is undetermined. The CDR3 has 15 amino acids. Germline loops: CDR1 SGHTA, CDR2 FQGTGA. Trimming shortened V by 4 bases and J by 0 bases, and 7 bases separated the two germline ends. This chain's CDR3 is CASSYQSSGANVLTF. The CDR3, as DNA: TGTGCCAGCAGCTATCAGAGCTCTGGGGCCAACGTCCTGACTTTC.

The genes are TRBV28 and TRBJ2-5, with no clear D. CDR1 is MDHEN and CDR2 is SYDVKM in the germline V gene. The CDR3 length is 14 residues. Trimming removed 2 bases from V and 4 bases from J, with 11 bases in between. The CDR3: CASSLTRHVETQYF. CDR3 bases: TGTGCCAGCAGTTTAACACGGCACGTAGAGACCCAGTACTTC.

This clone came up a few times. CDR3 DNA: TGTGCCAGTAGCCGTTGGGCGGCACGCCAAATGAACACTGAAGCTTTCTTT. Translating gives CASSRWAARQMNTEAFF. The V call is TRBV19, the J call TRBJ1-1; no clear D. The CDR3 totals 17 residues. The germline V gene has CDR1 LNHDA and CDR2 SQIVND (reference sequence). The V end was cut by 6 bases, the J end by 0 bases, with 20 bases between.

The chain uses TRBV5-6 and TRBJ2-3, with 7 bases identical to TRBD1. J lost 1 base, V lost 2 bases, and 4 bases had no gene match. Germline CDR1 SGHDT, CDR2 YYEEEE. The CDR3 consists of 15 residues. CDR3 residues: CASSLRGPGTDTQYF. DNA of the CDR3: TGTGCCAGCAGCTTAAGGGGGCCTGGCACAGATACGCAGTATTTT.

J is TRBJ2-3 and V is TRBV5-1; no clear D gene. Germline assignment: CDR1 SGHRS and CDR2 YFSETQ. Trimming stripped 5 bases from V and 5 bases from J, with 15 bases between. This CDR3 is built from 14 residues. The CDR3 DNA reads as TGCGCCAGCAGAGGTGGGGTTGCTGGAGATACGCAGTATTTT. Its translation is CASRGGVAGDTQYF.

This clone was found a few times. The chain has TRBV5-1 and TRBJ1-5, with D tentatively TRBD1 (5 bases). Trimming took 0 bases from V and 0 from J, leaving 7 bases between them. The CDR3 has 15 amino acids. Looked up from germline, CDR1 is SGHRS and CDR2 is YFSETQ. The CDR3 DNA sequence: TGCGCCAGCAGCTTGGGAGGGGTTAGCAATCAGCCCCAGCATTTT. Residues: CASSLGGVSNQPQHF.